The clone carrying this T cell receptor (beta chain) was counted many times. From germline, CDR1 is SGHVS and CDR2 FQNEAQ. Deletions cut 8 bases from V and 1 base from J, with 12 bases between. The length of the CDR3 is 13 residues. The patients chosen for sequencing had shown expansion of CD8+CD57+ cells (detected by flow cytometry). The data are from a study of CD8+CD57+ T cells in acquired aplastic anemia. Genomic DNA, serving as template, underwent TCR beta VDJ and CDR3 profiling. MiXCR, run by TCRdb on the reads, gives a single entry per CDR3 protein. The data hold 450,000 to 600,000 distinct CDR3 sequences, with 25% to 40% observed a single time.

Sequenced: sorted CD4+, CD8+, or CD8+CD57+ T cells (not recorded which) from PBMCs. The chain recombines TRBV7-8 with TRBJ2-7, with D tentatively TRBD1 (6 bases). The receptor was derived from a human donor with aplastic anemia. Here the CDR3 reads CASARRGSYEQYF. The CDR3 coding sequence is TGTGCCAGCGCCCGAAGGGGGTCCTACGAGCAGTACTTC. The full variable domain, with the rest looked up from reference TRBV7-8 and TRBJ2-7, is GAGVSQSPRYKVAKRGQDVALRCDPISGHVSLFWYQQALGQGPEFLTYFQNEAQLDKSGLPSDRFFAERPEGSVSTLKIQRTQQEDSAVYLCASARRGSYEQYFGPGTRLTVT.